This TCR beta chain was recovered during a study of beta chain features in type 1 diabetes (dated by TCRdb to the late 2010s). About the full investigation: Mean age, gender distribution, total cell number and subset yield were not different between patients and healthy donors. In the study, TCRB repertoires of sorted circulating CD4+ T cell subsets from recently diagnosed type 1 diabetes patients were compared with those of matched healthy donors. Regulatory and stem cell-like memory subsets were obtained from only 8 patients and roughly 8 healthy donors, while naive and central memory subsets were obtained from all 28 donors. A total of over 95,000,000 sorted cells were examined across all samples, and RNA yield correlated strongly with the number of cells per subset. The paper as a whole reports these results and caveats: The naive, central memory and regulatory TCRB repertoires appeared to resemble one another more closely among patients than among healthy donors. Type 1 diabetes patients showed a moderate but significant shortening of TCRB CDR3 length in all four CD4+ subsets. Fewer insertions and more nucleotide deletions at VDJ recombination sites were observed in patients with type 1 diabetes, implying thymic rearrangement abnormalities. Only small numbers of individuals were included in the HLA sub-analyses, which left unresolved whether HLA type had any influence on TCRB rearrangement. Because cDNA was sequenced instead of genomic DNA, activated cells with high expression could be over-represented, although the groups did not differ in activation or CD3 levels. PCR might favor shorter templates, but patient and control samples were amplified and corrected together, so any skew would affect both groups equally.

The CDR3 runs 15 amino acids, cysteine and phenylalanine included. Only the CDR3 portion is preserved as DNA: 45 bases, with reading frame beginning at the first base. Trimmed from V: 5 bases; trimmed from J: 7 bases; junction bases lacking a gene match: 7. According to the germline V gene, CDR1 reads MNHEY and CDR2 reads SVGAGI. Each donor gave one peripheral blood draw, averaging around 0.11 L, which was collected into heparinised tubes. A BD FACSAria II and a panel including CD45RO, CCR7, CD25, CD127, CD95 and CD27 were used to sort naive, central memory, regulatory and stem cell-like memory CD4+ T cells. All sorted populations exceeded 95% purity. PBMCs were separated immediately by Lymphoprep density gradient centrifugation and were stained directly, without being cultured. So that batch effects would be minimized, each experiment stained and sorted samples in pairs, pairing one healthy donor with one patient.

The entire isolated RNA was reverse transcribed using the High Capacity cDNA Reverse Transcription Kit, and thus expressed TCRB transcripts were sequenced. Naive, central memory and regulatory T cell samples underwent deep immunoSEQ sequencing, averaging about 3.57 million total reads per sample. After sorted cells were lysed in RLT buffer, RNA was extracted with DNase-treated RNeasy Micro or Mini kits, with the choice depending on cell number. To prevent cross-contamination, every cell subset was processed on its own, while patient and healthy donor samples were processed together. The immunoSEQ multiplex PCR was used to amplify TCRB sequences from cDNA, yielding 87-bp fragments that span the CDR3 region. Amplicons were sequenced on the Illumina HiSeq platform. Per the source publication's procedure: Synthetic template baselines were used to correct PCR bias computationally, reads within Hamming distance 2 were collapsed together, and singletons that could not be merged were discarded. By aligning reads against IMGT, V, D and J genes, CDR3 length, and insertions or deletions at six rearrangement sites were assigned. Within each subset, clonotype counts were normalized to sorted cell number, after which true diversity and Gini coefficients were computed with the tcR R package. The overlap coefficient, calculated on TCRB nucleotide sequences, was used to measure repertoire sharing. Out-of-frame TCRB sequences from naive cells were analyzed as a proxy for the pre-selection repertoire. Drawn from immuneACCESS, this table holds only the in-frame rearrangements with V and J called that TCRdb kept. Clones are partly lost; checked studies trace under half to an unresolved V gene and leave the rest unexplained. The V and J calls and clone size come from that table; D and trimming were worked out from the DNA. Recorded for this sample are over 650,000 clones; roughly an eighth of them occurred a single time. Just under 0.04% of the sample comes from the top ten.

Concerning this clone: Its binding antigen is unknown. There are no base qualities to consult, and no much larger clone falls within one base.

The sequence links TRBV6-5 to TRBJ2-1; TRBD1 agrees with 11 junctional bases. The specimen sequenced was naive CD4+ T cells from blood. Interpreted using the paper, the cell subset or site label stands for: true naive CD4+ T cells. The sequence came from a young man with type 1 diabetes. The CDR3 has the sequence CASSPPGQGENEQFF. The DNA sequence reads TGTGCCAGCAGTCCTCCGGGACAGGGGGAGAATGAGCAGTTCTTC.